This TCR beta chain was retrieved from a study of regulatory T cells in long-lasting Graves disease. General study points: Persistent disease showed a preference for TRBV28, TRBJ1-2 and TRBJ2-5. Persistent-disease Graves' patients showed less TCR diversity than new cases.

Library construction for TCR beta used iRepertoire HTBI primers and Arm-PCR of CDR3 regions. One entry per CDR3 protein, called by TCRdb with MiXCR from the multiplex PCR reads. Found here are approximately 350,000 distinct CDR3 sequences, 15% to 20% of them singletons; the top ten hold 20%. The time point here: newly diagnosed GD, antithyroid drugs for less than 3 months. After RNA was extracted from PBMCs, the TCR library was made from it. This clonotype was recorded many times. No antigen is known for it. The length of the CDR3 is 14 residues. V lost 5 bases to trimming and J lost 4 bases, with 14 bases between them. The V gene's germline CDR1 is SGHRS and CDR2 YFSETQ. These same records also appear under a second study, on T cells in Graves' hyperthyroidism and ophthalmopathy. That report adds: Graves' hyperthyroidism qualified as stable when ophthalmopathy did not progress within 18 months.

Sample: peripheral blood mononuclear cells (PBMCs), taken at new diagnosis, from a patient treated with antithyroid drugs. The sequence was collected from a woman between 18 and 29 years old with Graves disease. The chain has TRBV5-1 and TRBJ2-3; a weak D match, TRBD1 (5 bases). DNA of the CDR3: TGCGCCAGCAGTGCCGCAGGGTTTCCAGATACGCAGTATTTT. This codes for CASSAAGFPDTQYF.